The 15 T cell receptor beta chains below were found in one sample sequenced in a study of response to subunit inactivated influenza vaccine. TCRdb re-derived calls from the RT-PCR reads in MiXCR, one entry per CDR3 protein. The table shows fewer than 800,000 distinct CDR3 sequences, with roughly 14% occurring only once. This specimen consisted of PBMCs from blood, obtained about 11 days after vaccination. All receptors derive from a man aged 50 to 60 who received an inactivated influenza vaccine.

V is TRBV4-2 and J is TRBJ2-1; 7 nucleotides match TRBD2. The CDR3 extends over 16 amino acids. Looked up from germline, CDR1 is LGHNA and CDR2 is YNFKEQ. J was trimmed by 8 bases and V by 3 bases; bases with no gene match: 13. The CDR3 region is CASSHQYLRGEYEQFF. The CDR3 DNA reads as TGTGCCAGCAGCCATCAATATCTACGGGGGGAGTATGAGCAGTTCTTC.

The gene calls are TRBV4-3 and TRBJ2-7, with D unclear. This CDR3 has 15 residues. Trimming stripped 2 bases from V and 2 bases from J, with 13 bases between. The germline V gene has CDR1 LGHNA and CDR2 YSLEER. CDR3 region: CASSQPLTEPYEQYF. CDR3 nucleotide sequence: TGCGCCAGCAGCCAACCCCTGACTGAACCCTACGAGCAGTACTTC.

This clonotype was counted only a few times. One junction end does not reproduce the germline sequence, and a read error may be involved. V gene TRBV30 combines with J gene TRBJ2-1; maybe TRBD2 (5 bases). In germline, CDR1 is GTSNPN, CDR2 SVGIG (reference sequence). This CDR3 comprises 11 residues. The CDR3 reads CSCGLLIEQFF. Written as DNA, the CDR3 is TGTTCCTGCGGACTCCTGATTGAGCAGTTCTTC.

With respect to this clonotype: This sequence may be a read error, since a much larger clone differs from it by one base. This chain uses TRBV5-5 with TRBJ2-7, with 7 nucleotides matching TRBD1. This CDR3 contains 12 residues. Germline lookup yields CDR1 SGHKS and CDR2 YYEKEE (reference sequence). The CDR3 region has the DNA TGTACCAGTACAGGGGACTCCTACGAGCAGTACTTC. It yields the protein CTSTGDSYEQYF.

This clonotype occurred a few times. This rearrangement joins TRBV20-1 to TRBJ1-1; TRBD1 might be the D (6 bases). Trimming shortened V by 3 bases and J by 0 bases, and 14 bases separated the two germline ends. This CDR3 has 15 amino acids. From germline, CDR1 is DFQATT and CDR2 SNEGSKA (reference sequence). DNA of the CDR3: TGCAGTGCTAGGAGCAGGGGCCTCATGAACACTGAAGCTTTCTTT. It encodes CSARSRGLMNTEAFF.

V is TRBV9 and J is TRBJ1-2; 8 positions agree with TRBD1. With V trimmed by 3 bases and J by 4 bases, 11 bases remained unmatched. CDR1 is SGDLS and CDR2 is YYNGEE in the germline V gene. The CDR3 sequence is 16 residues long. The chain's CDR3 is CASSAGTGTFLYGYTF. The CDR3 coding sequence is TGTGCCAGCAGCGCCGGGACAGGTACTTTCCTCTATGGCTACACCTTC.

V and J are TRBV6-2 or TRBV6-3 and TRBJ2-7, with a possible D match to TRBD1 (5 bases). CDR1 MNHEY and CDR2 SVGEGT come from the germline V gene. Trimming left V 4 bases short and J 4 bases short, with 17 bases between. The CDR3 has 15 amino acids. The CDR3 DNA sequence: TGTGCCAGCAGTTCCCCCGGCAGGGTTGTGTACGAGCAGTACTTC. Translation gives CASSSPGRVVYEQYF.

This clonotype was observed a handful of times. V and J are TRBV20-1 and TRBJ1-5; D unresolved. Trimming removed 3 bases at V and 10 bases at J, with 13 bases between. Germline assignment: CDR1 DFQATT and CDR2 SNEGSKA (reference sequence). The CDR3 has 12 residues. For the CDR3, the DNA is TGCAGTGCTAGTCGGGCCCCTCGTCCCCAGCATTTT. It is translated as CSASRAPRPQHF.

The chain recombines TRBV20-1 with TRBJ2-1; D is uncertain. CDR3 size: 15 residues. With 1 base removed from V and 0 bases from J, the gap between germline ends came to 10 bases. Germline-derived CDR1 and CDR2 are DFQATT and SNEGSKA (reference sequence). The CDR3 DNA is TGCAGTGCTAGAGGAATCTCGGTCTCCTACAATGAGCAGTTCTTC. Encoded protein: CSARGISVSYNEQFF.

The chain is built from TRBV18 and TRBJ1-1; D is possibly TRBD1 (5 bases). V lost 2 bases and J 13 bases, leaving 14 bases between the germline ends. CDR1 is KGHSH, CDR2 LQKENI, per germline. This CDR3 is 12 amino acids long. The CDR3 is CASSPGVTGVFF. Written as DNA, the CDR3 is TGTGCCAGCTCACCAGGGGTGACGGGGGTTTTCTTT.

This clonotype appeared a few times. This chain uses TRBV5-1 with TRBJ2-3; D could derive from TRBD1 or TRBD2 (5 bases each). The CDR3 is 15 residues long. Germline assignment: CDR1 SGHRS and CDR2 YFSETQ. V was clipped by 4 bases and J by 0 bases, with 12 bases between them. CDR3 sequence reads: CASSPWGRSTDTQYF. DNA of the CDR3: TGCGCCAGCAGCCCCTGGGGACGGAGCACAGATACGCAGTATTTT.

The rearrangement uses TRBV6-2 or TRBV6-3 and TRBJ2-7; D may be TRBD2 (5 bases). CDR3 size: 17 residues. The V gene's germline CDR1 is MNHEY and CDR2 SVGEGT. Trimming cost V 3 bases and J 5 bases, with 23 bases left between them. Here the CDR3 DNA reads TGTGCCAGCAGTTATGGGCCGGGGTCTACCTTTGGACACGAGCAGTACTTC. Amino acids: CASSYGPGSTFGHEQYF.

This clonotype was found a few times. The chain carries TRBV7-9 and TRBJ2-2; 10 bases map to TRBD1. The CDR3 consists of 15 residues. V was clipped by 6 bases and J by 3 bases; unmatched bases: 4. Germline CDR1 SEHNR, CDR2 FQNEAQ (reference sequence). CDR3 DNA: TGTGCCAGCAGAATCGGGACAGGGGACACCGGGGAGCTGTTTTTT. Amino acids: CASRIGTGDTGELFF. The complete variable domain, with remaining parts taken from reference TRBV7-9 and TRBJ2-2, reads DTGVSQNPRHKITKRGQNVTFRCDPISEHNRLYWYRQTLGQGPEFLTYFQNEAQLEKSRLLSDRFSAERPKGSFSTLEIQRTEQGDSAMYLCASRIGTGDTGELFFGEGSRLTVL.

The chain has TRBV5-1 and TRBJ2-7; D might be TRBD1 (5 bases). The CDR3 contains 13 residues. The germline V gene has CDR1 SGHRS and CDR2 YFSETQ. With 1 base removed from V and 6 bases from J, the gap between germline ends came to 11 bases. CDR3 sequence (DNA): TGCGCCAGCAGCTTGATCCAGGGCGGCGAGCAGTACTTC. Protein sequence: CASSLIQGGEQYF.

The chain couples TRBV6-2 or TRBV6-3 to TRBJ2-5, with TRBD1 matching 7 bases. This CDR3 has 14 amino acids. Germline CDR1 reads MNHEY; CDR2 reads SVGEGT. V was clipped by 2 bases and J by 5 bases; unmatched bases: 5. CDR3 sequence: CASSYPRGGETQYF. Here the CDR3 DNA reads TGTGCCAGCAGTTACCCGAGAGGGGGCGAGACCCAGTACTTC.